This TCR beta chain is drawn from a study of control samples from healthy donors and cancer patients. Trimming removed 3 bases at V and 9 bases at J, with 15 bases between. The CDR3 extends over 14 amino acids. Germline V gives CDR1 KGHSH, CDR2 LQKENI. Produced via immunoSEQ multiplex PCR; TCRdb's table is partial and in-frame only. The sample has 28,000 or so clones; more than 75% are singletons. This clonotype originated in a man in his sixties with colorectal cancer. The sample consisted of PBMCs. The chain links TRBV18 to TRBJ2-1; D not certain. CDR3 in amino acids: CASSPTKMISEQFF. The CDR3, as DNA: TGTGCCAGCTCACCCACAAAGATGATAAGTGAGCAGTTCTTC. Combining the CDR3 with reference TRBV18 and TRBJ2-1 gives the whole variable domain NAGVMQNPRHLVRRRGQEARLRCSPMKGHSHVYWYRQLPEEGLKFMVYLQKENIIDESGMPKERFSAEFPKEGPSILRIQQVVRGDSAAYFCASSPTKMISEQFFGPGTRLTVL.